This is a list of T cell receptor beta chains from one sample in a study of OX40 agonist ivuxolimab in advanced cancers. TCRdb's table, derived via immunoSEQ multiplex PCR, lists solely in-frame clones and lacks some. Of some 69,000 clones listed, 90% are singletons. This specimen was CD4+ or CD8+ T cells sorted from blood, taken in a trial of the OX40 agonist ivuxolimab. These receptor sequences come from an adult with an advanced solid tumor such as melanoma, head and neck, liver or kidney cancer. The CDR3 runs from the conserved cysteine through the conserved F or W. Fields, in order: CDR3 DNA, CDR3 protein, V gene, clone size, D gene, J gene. A D gene is named only where the DNA matches it firmly. Clone size is given for some rows only: seen once, a few or many times, or a class if the clone is expanded.

CDR3 DNA: TGTGCCAGCACCAAGGGGGAGAGGACCCGGGATGACTACACCTTC
CDR3 protein: CASTKGERTRDDYTF
V gene: TRBV7-8
clone size: once
D gene: NA
J gene: TRBJ1-2

CDR3 DNA: TGTGCCAGTAGCCCACAGGGGGGTGAGCAGTTCTTC
CDR3 protein: CASSPQGGEQFF
V gene: TRBV19
clone size: NA
D gene: TRBD1
J gene: TRBJ2-1

CDR3 DNA: TGTGCCAGCAGCTTGGTTTCGGGCACCGGGGAGCTGTTTTTT
CDR3 protein: CASSLVSGTGELFF
V gene: TRBV5-6
clone size: NA
D gene: NA
J gene: TRBJ2-2

CDR3 DNA: TGTGCCAGCAGCTTAATGGGCGGCCGGGAGCTGTTTTTT
CDR3 protein: CASSLMGGRELFF
V gene: TRBV7-3
clone size: NA
D gene: NA
J gene: TRBJ2-2

CDR3 DNA: TGTGCCAGCAGTATCCGACAGGGCTTGGAGCAGTACTTC
CDR3 protein: CASSIRQGLEQYF
V gene: TRBV27
clone size: NA
D gene: TRBD1
J gene: TRBJ2-7

CDR3 DNA: TGTGCCAGTAGTATTGGGACAGGGGGGGGGAATCAGCCCCAGCATTTT
CDR3 protein: CASSIGTGGGNQPQHF
V gene: TRBV19
clone size: NA
D gene: TRBD1
J gene: TRBJ1-5

CDR3 DNA: TGCAGTGCTAGAGATCGAGAGACCCAGTACTTC
CDR3 protein: CSARDRETQYF
V gene: TRBV20-1
clone size: NA
D gene: NA
J gene: TRBJ2-5

CDR3 DNA: TGTGCCAGCAGGGGAGCGGGAGGCCCAAGTATCCAGTACTTC
CDR3 protein: CASRGAGGPSIQYF
V gene: TRBV7-2
clone size: NA
D gene: TRBD2
J gene: TRBJ2-5

CDR3 DNA: TGTGCCAGCAGCTTCGGACACGCCGCAACTAATGAAAAACTGTTTTTT
CDR3 protein: CASSFGHAATNEKLFF
V gene: TRBV7-9
clone size: NA
D gene: NA
J gene: TRBJ1-4

CDR3 DNA: TGCAGCGTTGATGCCGGGAACACCGGGGAGCTGTTTTTT
CDR3 protein: CSVDAGNTGELFF
V gene: TRBV29-1
clone size: NA
D gene: NA
J gene: TRBJ2-2

CDR3 DNA: TGTGCCAGTGCGAACTACAATGAGCAGTTCTTC
CDR3 protein: CASANYNEQFF
V gene: TRBV19
clone size: NA
D gene: NA
J gene: TRBJ2-1

CDR3 DNA: TGTGCCAGCAGCTCGGTTAAGGGTAACACCGGGGAGCTGTTTTTT
CDR3 protein: CASSSVKGNTGELFF
V gene: TRBV7-9
clone size: NA
D gene: NA
J gene: TRBJ2-2

CDR3 DNA: TGTGCCAGCAGTGTACCCGGGGGGCTCGGTACGCAGTATTTT
CDR3 protein: CASSVPGGLGTQYF
V gene: TRBV5-4
clone size: NA
D gene: NA
J gene: TRBJ2-3

CDR3 DNA: TGCGCCAGCAGCTTGGCCGAAGAGACCCAGTACTTC
CDR3 protein: CASSLAEETQYF
V gene: TRBV5-1
clone size: NA
D gene: NA
J gene: TRBJ2-5

CDR3 DNA: TGTGCCAGCAGCTCCGGCCTGAGGGATCAGCCCCAGCATTTT
CDR3 protein: CASSSGLRDQPQHF
V gene: TRBV7-2
clone size: NA
D gene: NA
J gene: TRBJ1-5

CDR3 DNA: TGCGCCAGCAGGCGAGGGGAAGGCGAGCAGTACTTC
CDR3 protein: CASRRGEGEQYF
V gene: TRBV10-2
clone size: NA
D gene: NA
J gene: TRBJ2-7

CDR3 DNA: TGTGCCAGCAGCTTGGATCTGGTCAATGAGCAGTTCTTC
CDR3 protein: CASSLDLVNEQFF
V gene: TRBV5-5
clone size: NA
D gene: NA
J gene: TRBJ2-1

CDR3 DNA: TGTGCCAGCAGTTATAACTCGAACACCGGGGAGCTGTTTTTT
CDR3 protein: CASSYNSNTGELFF
V gene: TRBV6-6
clone size: NA
D gene: NA
J gene: TRBJ2-2

CDR3 DNA: TGTGCCAGCAGTTTACGGGACACTGAAGCTTTCTTT
CDR3 protein: CASSLRDTEAFF
V gene: TRBV28
clone size: NA
D gene: NA
J gene: TRBJ1-1

CDR3 DNA: TGTGCCAGCTCACGAACAGATACGCAGTATTTT
CDR3 protein: CASSRTDTQYF
V gene: TRBV18
clone size: few
D gene: NA
J gene: TRBJ2-3

CDR3 DNA: TGTGCCAGCAGTACCGGTTCTAGCGGGAGGAGCTCCTACGAGCAGTACTTC
CDR3 protein: CASSTGSSGRSSYEQYF
V gene: TRBV6-7
clone size: once
D gene: TRBD2
J gene: TRBJ2-7

CDR3 DNA: TGTGCCAGTAGTCCCCAGACAACCGGGGAGCTGTTTTTT
CDR3 protein: CASSPQTTGELFF
V gene: TRBV19
clone size: NA
D gene: NA
J gene: TRBJ2-2